The 2 T cell receptor beta chains listed next were all sequenced from one sample in a study of beta chain features in type 1 diabetes. The antigens for these receptors are not known. Study-wide findings and caveats: Shorter TCRB CDR3s, moderately but significantly so, were found in Type 1 diabetes patients in all four CD4+ subsets.

The authors reverse transcribed all of the isolated RNA, so sequencing captured expressed TCRB transcripts. Here immunoSEQ multiplex PCR was the method, and the copy in TCRdb shows in-frame clones only, minus some. The repertoire holds approximately 43,000 clones, with approximately 60% as singletons. Sample: Tregs from blood. The receptors were gathered from a man between 25 and 39 years old with type 1 diabetes. Some clones in this sample may be carry-over from other donors' samples.

This clone came up once. The rearrangement joins TRBV9 to TRBJ2-5; 13 nucleotides agree with TRBD2. The ends lost 3 bases at V and 2 bases at J; junction bases unmatched: 4. The CDR3 has 16 amino acids. Germline lookup yields CDR1 SGDLS and CDR2 YYNGEE. CDR3 residues: CASSAWTSGGQETQYF. CDR3 DNA: TGTGCCAGCAGCGCATGGACTAGCGGGGGACAAGAGACCCAGTACTTC. Combining the CDR3 with reference TRBV9 and TRBJ2-5 gives the whole variable domain DSGVTQTPKHLITATGQRVTLRCSPRSGDLSVYWYQQSLDQGLQFLIQYYNGEERAKGNILERFSAQQFPDLHSELNLSSLELGDSALYFCASSAWTSGGQETQYFGPGTRLLVL.

J is TRBJ1-4 and V is TRBV18; D gene uncertain. Trimming cost V 0 bases and J 8 bases, with 7 bases left between them. Germline V gives CDR1 KGHSH, CDR2 LQKENI. The CDR3 totals 13 residues. CDR3 residues: CASSPPLAEKLFF. In DNA, the CDR3 is TGTGCCAGCTCACCACCGCTGGCCGAAAAACTGTTTTTT.